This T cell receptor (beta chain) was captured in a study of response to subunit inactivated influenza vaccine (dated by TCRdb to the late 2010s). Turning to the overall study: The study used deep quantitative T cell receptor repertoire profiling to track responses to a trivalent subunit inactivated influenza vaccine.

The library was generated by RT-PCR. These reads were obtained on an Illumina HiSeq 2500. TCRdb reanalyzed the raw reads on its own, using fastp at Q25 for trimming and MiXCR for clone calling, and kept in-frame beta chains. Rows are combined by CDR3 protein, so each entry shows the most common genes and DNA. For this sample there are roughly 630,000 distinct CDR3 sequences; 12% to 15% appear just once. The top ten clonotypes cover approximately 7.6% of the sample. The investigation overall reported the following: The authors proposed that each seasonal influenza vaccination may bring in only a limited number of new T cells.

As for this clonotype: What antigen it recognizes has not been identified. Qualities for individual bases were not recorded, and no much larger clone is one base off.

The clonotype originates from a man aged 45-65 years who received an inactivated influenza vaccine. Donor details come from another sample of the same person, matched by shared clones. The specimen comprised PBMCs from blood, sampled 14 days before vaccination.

The DNA reads TGCGCCAGCAGCCAAGCGGGAAACTCTGGAAACACCATATATTTT. It codes for CASSQAGNSGNTIYF. Recombination connected TRBV4-1 to TRBJ1-3; no D gene call is confident. CDR1 and CDR2, looked up from the germline V gene, are MGHRA and YSYEKL. The CDR3 runs 15 amino acids, cysteine and phenylalanine included. Of the read, only the CDR3 DNA is kept; its 45 bases are in frame from base 1. The junction shows trimming of 1 base on V and 0 bases on J, plus 7 bases between the germline ends.